The entry below gives a single T cell receptor (beta chain) sequence along with its context. The target antigen is unknown. Alongside a J-beta primer mix, a sample-barcoded 5' primer served in a second PCR lasting about 7 to 11 cycles. TCRdb processed the 5' RACE reads anew with MiXCR; each CDR3 protein has one entry. The sample contains 790,000 or so distinct CDR3 sequences, less than 60% of which appear only once. The record originates from a study of blood T cells in healthy people across ages. V lost 6 bases and J 7 bases, leaving 23 bases between the germline ends. Germline assignment: CDR1 MNHNS and CDR2 SASEGT. CDR3 length: 16 amino acids. Whole-study findings and limits: Naive and antigen-experienced cells could not be conclusively compared, given unsorted PBMCs. It was found that TCR beta diversity correlated strongly with the percentage of naive T cells.

The sequenced material came from blood. This TCR derives from a man aged 80 or over in good health. V usage is TRBV6-1 and J usage is TRBJ2-3, with D perhaps assigned TRBD1 or TRBD2 (6 bases each). The CDR3 bases are TGTGCCAGCAGCCTAAAAGGGGGGTCGGGGGCGAATACGCAGTATTTT. Amino acids: CASSLKGGSGANTQYF.